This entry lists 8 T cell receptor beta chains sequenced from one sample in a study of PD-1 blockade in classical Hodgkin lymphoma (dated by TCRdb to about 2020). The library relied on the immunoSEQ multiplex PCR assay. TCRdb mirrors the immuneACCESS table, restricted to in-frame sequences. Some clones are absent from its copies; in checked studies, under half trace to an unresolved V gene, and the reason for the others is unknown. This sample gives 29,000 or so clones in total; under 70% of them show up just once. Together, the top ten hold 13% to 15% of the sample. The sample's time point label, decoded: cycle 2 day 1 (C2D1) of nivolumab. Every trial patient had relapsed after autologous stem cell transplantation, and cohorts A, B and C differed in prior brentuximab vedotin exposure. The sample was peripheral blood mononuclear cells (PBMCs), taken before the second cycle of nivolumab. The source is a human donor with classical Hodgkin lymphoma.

The CDR3 sequence is CASSLNWGRDRGTEAFF. In DNA form, the CDR3 reads TGCGCCAGCAGCCTAAACTGGGGTCGGGACAGGGGCACTGAAGCTTTCTTT. The chain employs TRBV5-1 and TRBJ1-1; 10 bases line up with TRBD1. The CDR3 has 17 amino acids. CDR1 is SGHRS, CDR2 YFSETQ, per germline. The V gene end was trimmed by 4 bases and the J gene end by 4 bases; junction bases not matched to a gene: 13.

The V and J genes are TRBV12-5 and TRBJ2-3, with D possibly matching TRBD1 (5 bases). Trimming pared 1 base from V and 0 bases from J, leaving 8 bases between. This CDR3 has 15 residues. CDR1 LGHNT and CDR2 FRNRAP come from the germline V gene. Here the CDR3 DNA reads TGTGCTAGTGGTTTGGGCAGGGTGAGCACAGATACGCAGTATTTT. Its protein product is CASGLGRVSTDTQYF.

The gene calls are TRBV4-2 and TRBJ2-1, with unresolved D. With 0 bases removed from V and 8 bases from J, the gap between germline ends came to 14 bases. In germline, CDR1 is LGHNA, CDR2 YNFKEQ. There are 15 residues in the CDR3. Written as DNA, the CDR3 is TGTGCCAGCAGCCAAGATCTCCACCCCAGCGATGAGCAGTTCTTC. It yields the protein CASSQDLHPSDEQFF.

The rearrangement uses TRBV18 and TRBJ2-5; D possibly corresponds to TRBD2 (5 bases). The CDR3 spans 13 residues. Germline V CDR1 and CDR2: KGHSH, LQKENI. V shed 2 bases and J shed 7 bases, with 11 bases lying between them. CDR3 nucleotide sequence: TGTGCCAGCTCACCAACGAGGGAAGCGACCCAGTACTTC. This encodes CASSPTREATQYF.

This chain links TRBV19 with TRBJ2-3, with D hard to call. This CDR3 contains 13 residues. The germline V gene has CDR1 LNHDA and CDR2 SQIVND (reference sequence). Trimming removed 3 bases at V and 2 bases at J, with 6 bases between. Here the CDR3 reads CASSINPTDTQYF. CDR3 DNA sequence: TGTGCCAGTAGTATCAACCCCACAGATACGCAGTATTTT.

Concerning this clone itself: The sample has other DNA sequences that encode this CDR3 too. The CDR3 nucleotides are TGCGCCAGCAGCTTGGACAGTTATTCACCCCTCCACTTT. Translation: CASSLDSYSPLHF. The chain carries TRBV5-1 and TRBJ1-6; D ambiguous. The CDR3 sequence is 13 residues long. The V gene's germline CDR1 is SGHRS and CDR2 YFSETQ. Trimming removed 0 bases from V and 8 bases from J, with 6 bases in between.

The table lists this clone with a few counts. The CDR3 sequence: CASSLQQEGESQYF. CDR3 bases: TGCGCCAGCAGCCTCCAACAGGAGGGCGAGTCGCAGTACTTC. The V call is TRBV4-1, the J call TRBJ2-5; TRBD2 is a possible D gene (6 bases). V gave up 4 bases and J gave up 11 bases, with 20 bases separating them. This CDR3 has 14 amino acids. CDR1 and CDR2 (germline): MGHRA, YSYEKL.

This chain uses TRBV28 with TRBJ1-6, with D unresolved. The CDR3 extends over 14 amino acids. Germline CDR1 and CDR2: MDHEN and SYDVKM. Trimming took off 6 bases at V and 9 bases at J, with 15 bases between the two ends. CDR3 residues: CASRIINSGSPLHF. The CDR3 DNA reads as TGTGCCAGCAGGATCATCAACAGCGGTTCACCCCTCCACTTT.